This TCR beta chain was profiled in a study of T cell responses to AZD1222 COVID-19 vaccine. General study results and limits: Donors were largely white British and mainly female; clonal diversity was possibly underestimated. Repertoire sampling occurred only after the peak T cell response. The reported proportion of spike-specific TCRs targeting unmutated variant regions was nearly half.

This clone was seen just once. Its antigen is undetermined. Assay used: immunoSEQ multiplex PCR; TCRdb lists only in-frame clones, some missing. The sample consists of some 120,000 clones, around 94% of them appearing once. Trimming took 6 bases from V and 9 from J, leaving 15 bases between them. The CDR3 spans 13 residues. Germline values: CDR1 SNHLY, CDR2 FYNNEI. The sample in question was peripheral blood, obtained on day 0 of AZD1222 vaccination. The sequence derives from an adult in good health. The rearrangement links TRBV2 to TRBJ2-1; D remains unclear. CDR3 coding DNA: TGTGCCAGCAGCATGGACGACTGGGCTGAGCAGTTCTTC. Its protein product is CASSMDDWAEQFF.